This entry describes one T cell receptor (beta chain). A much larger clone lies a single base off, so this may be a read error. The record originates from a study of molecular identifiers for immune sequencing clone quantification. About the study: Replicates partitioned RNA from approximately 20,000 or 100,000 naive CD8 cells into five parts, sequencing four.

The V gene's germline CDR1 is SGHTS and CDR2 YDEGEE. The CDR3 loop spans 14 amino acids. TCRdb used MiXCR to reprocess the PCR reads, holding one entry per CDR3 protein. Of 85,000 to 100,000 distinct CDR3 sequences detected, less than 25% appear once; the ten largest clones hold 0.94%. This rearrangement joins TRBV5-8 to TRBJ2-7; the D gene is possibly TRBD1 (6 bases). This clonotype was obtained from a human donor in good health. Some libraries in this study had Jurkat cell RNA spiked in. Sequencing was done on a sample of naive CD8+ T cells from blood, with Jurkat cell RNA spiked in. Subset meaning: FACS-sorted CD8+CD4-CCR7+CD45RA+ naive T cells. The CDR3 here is CAGSGLGQLYEQYF. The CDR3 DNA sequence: TGTGCCGGCAGCGGACTGGGACAACTTTACGAGCAGTACTTC.